What follows are 26 T cell receptor beta chains derived from one specimen sequenced in a study of vaccination and CD4 T cells after COVID-19. The sample's treatment: roughly 10-day PBMC culture with coronavirus spike peptide pools or control peptides (ViraFEST assay). No antigen has been assigned to these receptors. An Oncomine TCR Beta short-read assay was used to sequence the DNA from cultured CD4+ T cells. TCRdb reanalysed the PCR reads using MiXCR and keeps one entry per CDR3 protein. The sample holds approximately 19,000 distinct CDR3 sequences, 55% to 60% seen once. This material consisted of CD4+ T cells from blood, cultured in vitro, taken after SARS-CoV-2 vaccination. These TCRs come from a human donor who had recovered from COVID-19.

The rearrangement links TRBV29-1 to TRBJ1-1; D may be TRBD1 (6 bases). Between the trimmed V and J ends, which lost 0 bases and 0 bases, there was a span of 14 bases. Germline values: CDR1 SQVTM, CDR2 ANQGSEA. The CDR3 is 16 residues long. The CDR3 spells CSVEDVLGALNTEAFF. CDR3 in DNA: TGCAGCGTTGAAGATGTGTTGGGGGCCCTGAACACTGAAGCTTTCTTT.

The chain is built from TRBV12-3 or TRBV12-4 and TRBJ2-2, with unresolved D. Trimming shortened V by 6 bases and J by 5 bases, and 10 bases separated the two germline ends. The CDR3 spans 13 residues. The chain's CDR3 is CASRRQETGELFF. The DNA of the CDR3 is TGTGCCAGCAGACGGCAGGAGACCGGGGAGCTGTTTTTT.

The chain couples TRBV2 to TRBJ1-2, with D unclear. Trimming pared 2 bases from V and 1 base from J, leaving 5 bases between. CDR1 and CDR2 (germline): SNHLY, FYNNEI. This CDR3 has 13 residues. The CDR3 loop is CASSEWINYGYTF. CDR3 sequence (DNA): TGTGCCAGCAGTGAATGGATTAACTATGGCTACACCTTC.

CDR3 nucleotide sequence: TGTGCCATCAGTGAGTCTAGTGGGGCGCCGTATGGCTACACCTTC. Protein product: CAISESSGAPYGYTF. The chain couples TRBV10-3 to TRBJ1-2, with a tentative D call TRBD1 (5 bases). With 0 bases removed from V and 5 bases from J, the gap between germline ends came to 13 bases. Looked up from germline, CDR1 is ENHRY and CDR2 is SYGVKD. This CDR3 comprises 15 residues.

This clonotype was recorded a few times. CDR3: CSARVLGRGDQETQYF. Written as DNA, the CDR3 is TGCAGTGCTAGAGTCCTCGGGCGGGGGGACCAAGAGACCCAGTACTTC. The rearrangement joins TRBV20-1 to TRBJ2-5, with 8 positions matching TRBD2. The CDR3 is 16 residues long. CDR1 is DFQATT and CDR2 is SNEGSKA in the germline V gene (reference sequence). V shed 1 base, J shed 0 bases, and the junction held 7 bases outside the gene matches.

This clonotype was found a few times. The chain has TRBV20-1 and TRBJ1-1; D might be TRBD1 (5 bases). V gave up 0 bases and J gave up 7 bases, with 18 bases separating them. The CDR3 is 15 amino acids. Germline V gene lookup returns CDR1 DFQATT and CDR2 SNEGSKA (reference sequence). CDR3 loop: CSARDPKGTPYEAFF. The CDR3, as DNA: TGCAGTGCTAGAGATCCTAAGGGGACGCCATATGAAGCTTTCTTT.

The gene calls are TRBV6-1 and TRBJ1-5; 9 nucleotides line up with TRBD1. The V segment lost 6 bases and the J segment 9 bases; nucleotides outside the gene matches: 6. The CDR3 covers 13 residues. The germline V gene has CDR1 MNHNS and CDR2 SASEGT. In DNA form, the CDR3 reads TGTGCCAGCAGGTCGACAGGGGGAATGCCCCAGCATTTT. Encoded protein: CASRSTGGMPQHF.

This clonotype was recorded a few times. This chain uses TRBV19 with TRBJ1-2, with no clear D. V lost 3 bases, J lost 2 bases, and 7 bases lay in between. The CDR3 length is 13 residues. Germline assignment: CDR1 LNHDA and CDR2 SQIVND (reference sequence). CDR3 in amino acids: CASSMRDNYGYTF. In DNA, the CDR3 is TGTGCCAGTAGTATGCGTGACAACTATGGCTACACCTTC.

V and J are TRBV7-2 and TRBJ1-1; D is uncertain. Germline V CDR1 and CDR2: SGHTA, FQGNSA. This CDR3 is 14 amino acids long. Trimming stripped 4 bases from V and 6 bases from J, with 15 bases between. CDR3 sequence: CASSSQADKAEAFF. CDR3 bases: TGTGCCAGCAGCTCACAAGCGGATAAGGCTGAAGCTTTCTTT.

The rearrangement links TRBV20-1 to TRBJ2-5; 8 nucleotides line up with TRBD1. Germline CDR1 and CDR2: DFQATT and SNEGSKA (reference sequence). There are 16 residues in the CDR3. The V segment lost 2 bases and the J segment 0 bases; nucleotides outside the gene matches: 8. For the CDR3, the DNA is TGCAGTGCTAGACCCTTGGACAGGGCTTACCAAGAGACCCAGTACTTC. It encodes CSARPLDRAYQETQYF.

This rearrangement joins TRBV7-2 to TRBJ1-6; D remains ambiguous. Germline V CDR1 and CDR2: SGHTA, FQGNSA. The V end lost 3 bases, the J end lost 9 bases, and 6 bases lay between the germline ends. The CDR3 runs to 12 residues. CDR3: CASSFRGSPLHF. CDR3 DNA: TGTGCCAGCAGCTTCAGAGGTTCACCCCTCCACTTT.

The genes are TRBV7-3 and TRBJ1-2; D possibly corresponds to TRBD1 (5 bases). The CDR3 length is 13 residues. V gave up 1 base and J gave up 6 bases, with 9 bases separating them. CDR1 is SGHTA and CDR2 is FQGTGA in the germline V gene. Written as DNA, the CDR3 is TGTGCCAGCAGCTTAAGGGGCAGTCATGGCTACACCTTC. Translating it yields CASSLRGSHGYTF.

The rearrangement links TRBV11-2 to TRBJ2-1, with TRBD1 identical over 7 bases. In germline, CDR1 is SGHAT, CDR2 FQNNGV. The CDR3 totals 13 residues. The V segment lost 6 bases and the J segment 9 bases; nucleotides outside the gene matches: 8. CDR3 amino acids: CASSRAGGSEQFF. DNA of the CDR3: TGTGCCAGCAGTCGCGCAGGGGGAAGTGAGCAGTTCTTC.

This clonotype was seen a handful of times. The chain couples TRBV5-4 to TRBJ1-6; a weak D match, TRBD1 (6 bases). CDR3 length: 14 amino acids. Trimming left V 2 bases short and J 9 bases short, with 12 bases between. Germline values: CDR1 SGHNT, CDR2 YYREEE (reference sequence). CDR3 DNA: TGTGCCAGCAGCTTCGACAGGCATTCTTCACCCCTCCACTTT. This gives the protein CASSFDRHSSPLHF. The full variable domain, with the rest looked up from reference TRBV5-4 and TRBJ1-6, is ETGVTQSPTHLIKTRGQQVTLRCSSQSGHNTVSWYQQALGQGPQFIFQYYREEENGRGNFPPRFSGLQFPNYSSELNVNALELDDSALYLCASSFDRHSSPLHFGNGTRLTVT.

To note about this clonotype: One end of the junction fails to match germline, which may point to a read error. V and J are TRBV19 and TRBJ2-7; possible D gene TRBD2, 5 bases. The CDR3 sequence is 11 residues long. Germline V lookup: CDR1 LNHDA, CDR2 SQIVND (reference sequence). The CDR3 here is CASSIGGDVPF. CDR3 in DNA: TGTGCCAGTAGTATAGGGGGAGACGTTCCCTTC.

This chain uses TRBV10-3 with TRBJ1-2; 9 positions match TRBD1. Germline V lookup: CDR1 ENHRY, CDR2 SYGVKD. J was trimmed by 4 bases and V by 10 bases; bases with no gene match: 13. The CDR3 consists of 15 residues. For the CDR3, the DNA is TGTGCCAGCAGGGACTCCGGGACAGGGCCCTATGGCTACACCTTC. Translating it yields CASRDSGTGPYGYTF.

DNA of the CDR3: TGTGCCACCTCGGACAGGTGGAACACTGAAGCTTTCTTT. This codes for CATSDRWNTEAFF. The J gene is TRBJ1-1, the V gene TRBV6-1; TRBD1 aligns across 7 bases. This CDR3 has 13 residues. Germline trimming cut 10 bases from V and 1 base from J; bases unmatched to any gene: 6. Germline CDR1 reads MNHNS; CDR2 reads SASEGT.

The V and J genes are TRBV6-2 or TRBV6-3 and TRBJ2-5, with D perhaps TRBD2 (6 bases). V dropped 6 bases and J dropped 7 bases, with 12 bases sitting between them. Per the germline V gene, CDR1 is MNHEY and CDR2 is SVGEGT. The CDR3 spans 12 residues. This CDR3 reads CASSGAGGTQYF. For the CDR3, the DNA is TGTGCCAGCAGCGGTGCCGGGGGGACCCAGTACTTC.

Only a few counts were recorded for this clonotype. The chain carries TRBV7-2 and TRBJ1-2; 10 nucleotides agree with TRBD1. The germline V gene has CDR1 SGHTA and CDR2 FQGNSA. Germline trimming cut 6 bases from V and 5 bases from J; bases unmatched to any gene: 3. The CDR3 spans 13 residues. The CDR3 protein is CASSRDRGYGYTF. The CDR3 nucleotides are TGTGCCAGCAGTCGGGACAGGGGTTATGGCTACACCTTC. Based on the CDR3 plus reference TRBV7-2 and TRBJ1-2, the full variable domain is GAGVSQSPSNKVTEKGKDVELRCDPISGHTALYWYRQSLGQGLEFLIYFQGNSAPDKSGLPSDRFSAERTGGSVSTLTIQRTQQEDSAVYLCASSRDRGYGYTFGSGTRLTVV.

This clonotype was seen a handful of times. The chain couples TRBV7-2 to TRBJ2-2; 9 positions match TRBD2. Germline values: CDR1 SGHTA, CDR2 FQGNSA. The CDR3 runs to 16 residues. With 2 bases clipped from V and 5 bases from J, the junction kept 6 bases outside the gene matches. CDR3 in amino acids: CASSLLSGGLTGELFF. CDR3 sequence (DNA): TGTGCCAGCAGCTTACTTAGCGGGGGACTGACCGGGGAGCTGTTTTTT.

The rearrangement links TRBV6-1 to TRBJ2-5; 8 bases are a match to TRBD2. The length of the CDR3 is 15 residues. CDR1 is MNHNS and CDR2 is SASEGT in the germline V gene. Trimming at V came to 11 bases and at J to 5 bases, leaving 16 bases not matched to a gene. The CDR3 spells CAARGGGRGWETQYF. In nucleotides, the CDR3 is TGTGCCGCGCGGGGCGGGGGGCGCGGGTGGGAGACCCAGTACTTC.

This chain uses TRBV2 with TRBJ1-1; D is possibly TRBD1 (6 bases). Germline CDR1 and CDR2: SNHLY and FYNNEI. V lost 5 bases to trimming and J lost 6 bases, with 13 bases between them. The CDR3 has 13 amino acids. CDR3 DNA: TGTGCCAGCAGTCTTAGGGGGGCGGCTGAAGCTTTCTTT. Translating gives CASSLRGAAEAFF. The entire variable domain, with the rest obtained from reference TRBV2 and TRBJ1-1, is as follows: EPEVTQTPSHQVTQMGQEVILRCVPISNHLYFYWYRQILGQKVEFLVSFYNNEISEKSEIFDDQFSVERPDGSNFTLKIRSTKLEDSAMYFCASSLRGAAEAFFGQGTRLTVV.

The chain has TRBV30 and TRBJ1-5; 8 bases line up with TRBD1. This CDR3 spans 13 amino acids. Losses at the gene ends were 5 bases for V and 3 bases for J; bases not matched to a gene: 3. Germline CDR1 GTSNPN, CDR2 SVGIG (reference sequence). The CDR3 loop is CAWGQGVNQPQHF. CDR3 nucleotide sequence: TGTGCCTGGGGACAGGGTGTCAATCAGCCCCAGCATTTT.

The genes are TRBV11-3 and TRBJ2-2, with TRBD2 identical over 10 bases. The trim removed 7 bases at V and 3 bases at J, leaving 8 bases unmatched. Germline CDR1 is SGHNT and CDR2 is YENEEA. There are 16 residues in the CDR3. CDR3 DNA sequence: TGTGCCAGCAAGTCGTGGCTAGCGGGAGACACCGGGGAGCTGTTTTTT. It translates to CASKSWLAGDTGELFF.

On this clonotype itself: The conserved final phenylalanine or tryptophan is absent from the CDR3, which likely points to a read error. V usage is TRBV29-1 and J usage is TRBJ2-7; 8 nucleotides align to TRBD1. Germline CDR1 and CDR2: SQVTM and ANQGSEA. The CDR3 length is 14 residues. Trimming at V came to 4 bases and at J to 4 bases, leaving 9 bases not matched to a gene. In nucleotides, the CDR3 is TGCAGCGTTGGTCATCAGGGGGCGACGTACGAGCAGTACTCC. It translates to CSVGHQGATYEQYS.

The V call is TRBV11-2, the J call TRBJ2-5; D is uncertain. The CDR3 consists of 13 residues. Trimming took off 4 bases at V and 5 bases at J, with 11 bases between the two ends. Germline CDR1 is SGHAT and CDR2 is FQNNGV. DNA of the CDR3: TGTGCCAGCAGCTCCCGACTTGGGGAGACCCAGTACTTC. Translating gives CASSSRLGETQYF.